This T cell receptor beta chain was captured in a study of blood T cell repertoires in COVID-19. At the level of the study: Acute and convalescent COVID-19 specimens originated in the United States, Italy and Spain. T cells, B-cell-depleted T cells, or PBMCs provided the cDNA or gDNA that served as material.

Patients from Seattle were sampled longitudinally, starting during active infection. Germline loops: CDR1 SGHRS, CDR2 YFSETQ. The CDR3 extends over 16 amino acids. The V gene end was trimmed by 0 bases and the J gene end by 0 bases; junction bases not matched to a gene: 2. This table comes from immunoSEQ multiplex PCR, and its TCRdb copy is limited to in-frame clones, with some not included. The table shows 350,000 or so clones, with approximately 88% occurring only once. V usage is TRBV5-1 and J usage is TRBJ2-1; 8 nucleotides agree with TRBD2. The TCR comes from a woman aged 30 to 39 with COVID-19, enrolled during active disease. Sample: peripheral blood. CDR3 nucleotides: TGCGCCAGCAGCTTGGCGGGGGGGAGCTCCTACAATGAGCAGTTCTTC. It encodes CASSLAGGSSYNEQFF.